These 28 T cell receptor beta chains share one sample of origin, sequenced in a study of identical twins. MiXCR, applied by TCRdb to the 5' RACE reads, yields one record per CDR3 protein. Here the sample spans about 890,000 distinct CDR3 sequences, 10% to 15% being singletons. These data were also reused for a study on yellow fever vaccine responses in identical twins.

Sequencing was done on a sample of PBMCs. Receptors were obtained from a woman aged 18-29 years in good health.

The V gene is TRBV28, the J gene TRBJ2-1; 10 nucleotides line up with TRBD2. CDR1 and CDR2 from the germline V gene are MDHEN and SYDVKM. Germline trimming cut 6 bases from V and 4 bases from J; bases unmatched to any gene: 9. This CDR3 is built from 16 residues. The CDR3: CASRTPGTSVYNEQFF. CDR3 coding DNA: TGTGCCAGCAGAACGCCCGGGACTAGCGTTTACAATGAGCAGTTCTTC.

This clonotype showed up many times. The J gene is TRBJ2-1, the V gene TRBV5-1; TRBD1 or TRBD2 may be the D gene (5 bases each). Trimming removed 3 bases from V and 5 bases from J, with 15 bases in between. Per the germline V gene, CDR1 is SGHRS and CDR2 is YFSETQ. The CDR3 sequence is 15 residues long. The CDR3 DNA reads as TGCGCCAGCAGCTACCAAGTTGGGGACCACAATGAGCAGTTCTTC. Its translation is CASSYQVGDHNEQFF.

This clonotype was seen many times. The chain uses TRBV6-6 and TRBJ2-3; possibly TRBD2 for D (7 bases). Germline CDR1 reads MNHNY; CDR2 reads SVGAGI (reference sequence). CDR3 length: 13 residues. V lost 7 bases and J 6 bases, leaving 14 bases between the germline ends. CDR3 protein: CASNGGRSDTQYF. The CDR3 DNA reads as TGTGCCAGCAACGGGGGGCGCTCGGATACGCAGTATTTT.

This rearrangement joins TRBV29-1 to TRBJ2-3; TRBD2 aligns across 7 bases. This CDR3 comprises 14 residues. V was pared by 4 bases and J by 3 bases, with 7 bases of the junction left unmatched. CDR1 and CDR2 from the germline V gene are SQVTM and ANQGSEA. CDR3 in DNA: TGCAGCGTTGCATCTGGACTAGTGACAGATACGCAGTATTTT. Encoded protein: CSVASGLVTDTQYF.

This clonotype was found a few times. This chain joins TRBV10-3 and TRBJ1-6; TRBD1 aligns across 7 bases. CDR3 length: 14 residues. Trimming took 5 bases from V and 5 from J; bases not matched to a gene: 3. Germline V gene data show CDR1 as ENHRY and CDR2 as SYGVKD. The CDR3 sequence is CAISPGQNNSPLHF. For the CDR3, the DNA is TGTGCCATCAGTCCGGGACAGAATAATTCACCCCTCCACTTT.

The rearrangement joins TRBV15 to TRBJ1-1; D gene uncertain. CDR1 and CDR2 (germline): LNHNV, YYDKDF (reference sequence). The CDR3 is made up of 15 amino acids. Trimming removed 1 base at V and 5 bases at J, with 14 bases between. The CDR3 loop is CATSRGVAGETEAFF. The CDR3 region has the DNA TGTGCCACCAGCAGAGGGGTTGCGGGAGAGACTGAAGCTTTCTTT.

This clonotype occurred a few times. The DNA for the CDR3 is TGTGCCAGTAGTATACCCCCGGGACTAGCGCTCAATGAGCAGTTCTTC. This translates into CASSIPPGLALNEQFF. The gene calls are TRBV19 and TRBJ2-1; TRBD2 agrees at 10 bases. This CDR3 region has 16 residues. Germline V gene data show CDR1 as LNHDA and CDR2 as SQIVND (reference sequence). Trimming took 2 bases from V and 6 from J; bases not matched to a gene: 7.

This clonotype was seen a few times. The rearrangement links TRBV20-1 to TRBJ2-7; 13 bases match TRBD2. With 6 bases clipped from V and 5 bases from J, the junction kept 7 bases outside the gene matches. The CDR3 is made up of 14 amino acids. Looked up from germline, CDR1 is DFQATT and CDR2 is SNEGSKA (reference sequence). The CDR3 loop is CSALGTSGVNEQYV. CDR3 nucleotide sequence: TGCAGTGCCCTCGGGACTAGCGGGGTGAACGAGCAGTACGTC.

The sample holds many counts of this clonotype. The chain uses TRBV7-9 and TRBJ2-2, with no clear D. There are 13 residues in the CDR3. CDR1 is SEHNR and CDR2 is FQNEAQ in the germline V gene (reference sequence). V was shortened by 5 bases and J by 4 bases, with 8 bases between the two germline ends. In nucleotides, the CDR3 is TGTGCCAGCAGCCCCCACAGCACCGGGGAGCTGTTTTTT. This sequence encodes CASSPHSTGELFF.

V and J are TRBV20-1 and TRBJ2-7, with D possibly called TRBD1 or TRBD2 (6 bases each). The length of the CDR3 is 15 residues. V was shortened by 1 base and J by 7 bases, with 20 bases between the two germline ends. The V gene's germline CDR1 is DFQATT and CDR2 SNEGSKA (reference sequence). The CDR3 spells CSARVGRRDIGEQYF. CDR3 nucleotides: TGCAGTGCTAGAGTTGGCAGGCGGGACATAGGTGAGCAGTACTTC.

In this sample, this clonotype turned up a few times. The chain is built from TRBV20-1 and TRBJ2-3; D is unresolved. In germline, CDR1 is DFQATT, CDR2 SNEGSKA (reference sequence). The germline V and J ends were trimmed by 3 bases and 2 bases, with 3 bases remaining between them. The CDR3 is 11 amino acids. CDR3 loop: CSARTTDTQYF. The CDR3 DNA follows: TGCAGTGCTAGGACCACAGATACGCAGTATTTT.

The V call is TRBV10-2, the J call TRBJ2-7; no definite D call. This CDR3 comprises 12 residues. CDR1 WSHSY and CDR2 SAAADI come from the germline V gene. The V gene lost 7 bases and the J gene lost 3 bases, with 10 bases spanning the gap. The CDR3 loop reads CASTAQGYEQYF. CDR3 bases: TGCGCCAGCACCGCACAAGGCTACGAGCAGTACTTC.

The chain carries TRBV9 and TRBJ2-5; TRBD1 aligns across 9 bases. The CDR3 is made up of 15 amino acids. Unmatched junction bases numbered 6, after V lost 1 base and J lost 5 bases. The germline CDR1 and CDR2 sequences are SGDLS and YYNGEE. The CDR3 DNA is TGTGCCAGCAGCGTACGGGACAGGGCATTCGAGACCCAGTACTTC. The encoded protein is CASSVRDRAFETQYF.

The chain combines TRBV9 with TRBJ2-4, with D hard to call. The CDR3 is 13 amino acids. V was shortened by 0 bases and J by 11 bases, with 12 bases between the two germline ends. CDR1 is SGDLS and CDR2 is YYNGEE in the germline V gene. The CDR3 spells CASSVGPSGLQYF. In DNA form, the CDR3 reads TGTGCCAGCAGCGTAGGGCCGTCCGGACTTCAGTACTTC.

The chain uses TRBV10-3 and TRBJ2-1; 12 bases agree with TRBD2. CDR1 is ENHRY, CDR2 SYGVKD, per germline. J gave up 8 bases and V 6 bases, and 17 bases lay outside the gene matches. The CDR3 contains 18 residues. The CDR3 here is CAIRGGPTSGGFSDEQFF. CDR3 coding DNA: TGTGCCATCAGAGGAGGTCCGACTAGCGGGGGATTTTCGGATGAGCAGTTCTTC.

This clonotype occurred once. This chain uses TRBV5-1 with TRBJ2-5; TRBD1 matches at 7 bases. CDR3 length equals 15 residues. The germline V gene has CDR1 SGHRS and CDR2 YFSETQ. V gave up 4 bases and J gave up 7 bases; unmatched junction bases: 13. The CDR3 region has the DNA TGCGCCAGCAGCCCGGATGGACAGGCCGGGCGGACCCAGTACTTC. This translates into CASSPDGQAGRTQYF.

The chain carries TRBV4-2 and TRBJ2-3; a weak D match, TRBD2 (6 bases). Germline CDR1 LGHNA, CDR2 YNFKEQ. CDR3 length: 18 amino acids. Trimming left V 4 bases short and J 2 bases short, with 22 bases between. CDR3 DNA: TGTGCCAGCAGCCGAGAAGCCGGGGGTCTCAGGAACACAGATACGCAGTATTTT. It specifies CASSREAGGLRNTDTQYF.

In DNA form, the CDR3 reads TGTGCCAGCAGATCGACTAGCTTCAATGAGCAGTTCTTC. Amino acid sequence: CASRSTSFNEQFF. The chain couples TRBV12-3 or TRBV12-4 to TRBJ2-1; 7 positions agree with TRBD2. V shed 6 bases, J shed 6 bases, and the junction held 5 bases outside the gene matches. The CDR3 length is 13 residues.

This clonotype was recorded many times. The rearrangement joins TRBV20-1 to TRBJ1-5, with D maybe TRBD1 (5 bases). This CDR3 region has 16 residues. The germline gives CDR1 DFQATT, CDR2 SNEGSKA (reference sequence). Trimming pared 1 base from V and 0 bases from J, leaving 13 bases between. This CDR3 reads CSARVVGRDSNQPQHF. CDR3 nucleotides: TGCAGTGCTAGAGTCGTCGGCAGGGATAGCAATCAGCCCCAGCATTTT.

This clonotype was picked up a small number of times. The rearrangement joins TRBV5-1 to TRBJ1-4, with D unresolved. Germline-derived CDR1 and CDR2 are SGHRS and YFSETQ. This CDR3 has 14 residues. V was shortened by 0 bases and J by 3 bases, with 6 bases between the two germline ends. The chain's CDR3 is CASSLGDANEKLFF. CDR3 nucleotide sequence: TGCGCCAGCAGCTTGGGTGATGCTAATGAAAAACTGTTTTTT.

This clonotype was seen at least ten times. The chain carries TRBV5-1 and TRBJ2-2; D may be TRBD2 (6 bases). CDR1 and CDR2 (germline): SGHRS, YFSETQ. Deletions cut 4 bases from V and 3 bases from J, with 13 bases between. This CDR3 has 15 amino acids. In DNA, the CDR3 is TGCGCCAGCAGCGCGCGGGACTTTGACACCGGGGAGCTGTTTTTT. It translates to CASSARDFDTGELFF.

This clonotype was observed many times. The rearrangement links TRBV20-1 to TRBJ1-4; D perhaps matches TRBD1 (6 bases). Germline CDR1 DFQATT, CDR2 SNEGSKA (reference sequence). The CDR3 length is 16 residues. Trimming removed 0 bases from V and 7 bases from J, with 18 bases in between. The CDR3 region is CSARDPVLGAGEKLFF. The CDR3 bases are TGCAGTGCTAGAGATCCCGTCTTGGGGGCGGGTGAAAAACTGTTTTTT.

The chain carries TRBV10-3 and TRBJ2-7; D might be TRBD1 (7 bases). The CDR3 loop spans 13 amino acids. CDR1 is ENHRY, CDR2 SYGVKD, per germline. Between the trimmed V and J ends, which lost 10 bases and 6 bases, there was a span of 19 bases. The CDR3 DNA sequence: TGTGCCACCAGGCTGGAGGGGGCAGGCGAGCAGTACTTC. As protein: CATRLEGAGEQYF.

The chain is built from TRBV19 and TRBJ1-2, with D perhaps matching TRBD1 (5 bases). Germline CDR1 LNHDA, CDR2 SQIVND (reference sequence). The CDR3 sequence is 16 residues long. Deletions cut 5 bases from V and 4 bases from J, with 20 bases between. CDR3 region: CASSSQLGVNSYGYTF. CDR3 DNA sequence: TGTGCCAGTAGTTCCCAGTTGGGGGTAAATTCCTATGGCTACACCTTC.

This clonotype has just a few counts. The chain has TRBV20-1 and TRBJ2-1, with 9 bases matching TRBD1. In germline, CDR1 is DFQATT, CDR2 SNEGSKA (reference sequence). The length of the CDR3 is 14 residues. Trimming at V came to 5 bases and at J to 4 bases, leaving 6 bases not matched to a gene. The CDR3: CSAPRTGDYNEQFF. In nucleotides, the CDR3 is TGCAGTGCTCCTCGGACAGGGGATTACAATGAGCAGTTCTTC.

This clonotype was recorded a few times. The rearrangement links TRBV12-3 or TRBV12-4 to TRBJ2-3, with TRBD2 matching over 8 bases. This CDR3 has 15 residues. J lost 2 bases, V lost 5 bases, and 6 bases had no gene match. The CDR3 DNA is TGTGCCAGCAGTCTCGGGACTAGACACACAGATACGCAGTATTTT. Its protein is CASSLGTRHTDTQYF.

The CDR3 here is CSAKVRGITEAFF. CDR3 nucleotides: TGCAGTGCTAAAGTTCGGGGGATCACTGAAGCTTTCTTT. The V gene is TRBV20-1, the J gene TRBJ1-1; maybe TRBD1 (5 bases). Looked up from germline, CDR1 is DFQATT and CDR2 is SNEGSKA (reference sequence). Trimming removed 4 bases from V and 4 bases from J, with 13 bases in between. The CDR3 runs to 13 residues.

This clonotype has just a few counts. This chain links TRBV12-3 or TRBV12-4 with TRBJ1-2; D unresolved. CDR3 size: 12 residues. Trimming pared 4 bases from V and 8 bases from J, leaving 11 bases between. This CDR3 is CASSSLLSGYTF. In nucleotides, the CDR3 is TGTGCCAGCAGTTCCCTCCTATCGGGCTACACCTTC.